This T cell receptor beta chain was obtained from a study of cytomegalovirus exposure and HLA in healthy donors. V lost 5 bases and J lost 9, with 20 bases in between. There are 15 residues in the CDR3. CDR1 and CDR2 (germline): MNHEY, SVGAGI. PCR used 60 Vbeta primers and 13 Jbeta primers. Only in-frame clones appear in the TCRdb table, and some are missing; sequencing was by immunoSEQ multiplex PCR. Of about 130,000 clones in the sample, 10% were seen once. This clone was seen a few times. Sequencing used PBMCs. This TCR derives from a woman aged 18 to 35 in good health and CMV-seropositive. The V and J genes are TRBV6-5 and TRBJ2-1; a possible D gene is TRBD2 (5 bases). The CDR3 sequence is CASSMRENYMGEQFF. The CDR3 nucleotides are TGTGCCAGCAGTATGAGGGAAAACTACATGGGTGAGCAGTTCTTC.